This TCR beta chain was sequenced during a study of OX40 agonist ivuxolimab in advanced cancers. Study at large: With ivuxolimab, an agonistic anti-OX40 (CD134) antibody, patients were treated. Treatment received earlier with anti-PD-1, anti-PD-L1 or anti-CTLA-4 agents was allowed, and more than 35% had some.

The V segment lost 4 bases and the J segment 8 bases; nucleotides outside the gene matches: 9. The CDR3 contains 14 residues. CDR1 SGHNT and CDR2 YYREEE come from the germline V gene (reference sequence). Findings and caveats of the study: Researchers did not determine the expanded peripheral T cells' antigen specificity. The study found that CD8+ T cells averaged more expanded clones than CD4+.

Sequenced by immunoSEQ multiplex PCR; TCRdb stores in-frame clones only, minus some. The data show roughly 80,000 clones, approximately 85% seen once. This clone was picked up a small number of times. Its antigen is unidentified. This sequence originates from an adult with an advanced solid tumor such as melanoma, head and neck, liver or kidney cancer. The sequencing used CD4+ or CD8+ T cells sorted from blood, collected in a trial of the OX40 agonist ivuxolimab. V usage is TRBV5-4 and J usage is TRBJ1-2; 9 nucleotides agree with TRBD1. The CDR3 protein is CASSASQGASGYTF. The CDR3 DNA follows: TGTGCCAGCAGCGCCTCACAGGGGGCGAGCGGCTACACCTTC.